A single sample gave rise to the 12 T cell receptor beta chains below, sequenced in a study of CD8 T cells in ankylosing spondylitis. Findings and limits, study-wide: Characteristic, it appeared, of ankylosing spondylitis blood was a TCR beta motif of about eight highly homologous variants.

MiXCR, run by TCRdb on the 5' RACE reads, gives a single entry per CDR3 protein. The profile shows about 130,000 distinct CDR3 sequences, over 15% of them singletons. Their cognate antigens are unknown. Sequencing was carried out using blood, either unsorted or a sorted T cell fraction (not recorded which). Receptors originate from a male donor with ankylosing spondylitis.

V and J are TRBV6-2 or TRBV6-3 and TRBJ2-7; unclear D gene. CDR1 is MNHEY, CDR2 SVGEGT, per germline. V lost 5 bases, J lost 3 bases, and 11 bases lay in between. The CDR3 covers 13 residues. The CDR3 DNA is TGTGCCAGCAGTCGACAACCCAACTACGAGCAGTACTTC. Translated, it gives CASSRQPNYEQYF.

This clonotype occurred a few times. The rearrangement links TRBV5-1 to TRBJ2-1; D is perhaps TRBD2 (5 bases). V gave up 2 bases and J gave up 1 base, with 10 bases separating them. The CDR3 consists of 15 residues. Germline CDR1 and CDR2: SGHRS and YFSETQ. Here the CDR3 reads CASSFESGSYNEQFF. CDR3 nucleotide sequence: TGCGCCAGCAGCTTTGAGAGCGGTTCCTACAATGAGCAGTTCTTC.

This clonotype was counted only a few times. V is TRBV29-1 and J is TRBJ2-3; 16 bases line up with TRBD2. Trimming cost V 3 bases and J 3 bases; bases outside gene matches: 9. The CDR3 extends over 18 amino acids. CDR1 and CDR2 from the germline V gene are SQVTM and ANQGSEA. The CDR3, as DNA: TGCAGCGTTGAGGGACTAGCGGGAGGGCCGGTTGGAACAGATACGCAGTATTTT. This codes for CSVEGLAGGPVGTDTQYF.

The chain uses TRBV28 and TRBJ1-5, with no clear D. Trimming stripped 4 bases from V and 0 bases from J, with 10 bases between. Germline V gene sequence: CDR1 MDHEN, CDR2 SYDVKM. The CDR3 consists of 15 residues. The chain's CDR3 is CASSSAGGSNQPQHF. Here the CDR3 DNA reads TGTGCCAGCAGTTCGGCTGGAGGTAGCAATCAGCCCCAGCATTTT. Full variable domain (missing parts from reference TRBV28 and TRBJ1-5): DVKVTQSSRYLVKRTGEKVFLECVQDMDHENMFWYRQDPGLGLRLIYFSYDVKMKEKGDIPEGYSVSREKKERFSLILESASTNQTSMYLCASSSAGGSNQPQHFGDGTRLSIL.

In this sample, this clonotype turned up a few times. This chain links TRBV13 with TRBJ2-7; D remains unclear. V dropped 0 bases and J dropped 1 base, with 10 bases sitting between them. CDR1 and CDR2 (germline): PRHDT, FYEKMQ (reference sequence). CDR3 length equals 15 residues. This CDR3 is CASSLGALKSYEQYF. The DNA for the CDR3 is TGTGCCAGCAGCTTAGGGGCGCTAAAGTCCTACGAGCAGTACTTC.

The J gene is TRBJ2-1, the V gene TRBV5-1, with 9 bases matching TRBD2. This CDR3 is 17 amino acids long. Germline loops: CDR1 SGHRS, CDR2 YFSETQ. Trimming cost V 4 bases and J 3 bases; bases outside gene matches: 11. CDR3 in DNA: TGCGCCAGCAGCCCCTCGGGTAGCGGGAGAAACTACAATGAGCAGTTCTTC. It is translated as CASSPSGSGRNYNEQFF.

J is TRBJ2-1 and V is TRBV7-9; 7 positions match TRBD1. Trimming removed 5 bases from V and 3 bases from J; junction bases left unmatched: 7. Germline V gene lookup returns CDR1 SEHNR and CDR2 FQNEAQ (reference sequence). The CDR3 length is 15 residues. Written as DNA, the CDR3 is TGTGCCAGCAGCCACCGGGACAGTAACTACAATGAGCAGTTCTTC. Translating gives CASSHRDSNYNEQFF.

The V gene is TRBV6-5, the J gene TRBJ2-7; TRBD1 might be the D (6 bases). This CDR3 contains 14 residues. Germline V lookup: CDR1 MNHEY, CDR2 SVGAGI. V was shortened by 0 bases and J by 2 bases, with 8 bases between the two germline ends. The CDR3 DNA follows: TGTGCCAGCAGTTACTCGGCAGGGGCCTACGAGCAGTACTTC. Protein sequence: CASSYSAGAYEQYF.

This chain joins TRBV7-9 and TRBJ2-5; unclear D gene. Germline CDR1 and CDR2: SEHNR and FQNEAQ (reference sequence). The CDR3 extends over 14 amino acids. V was clipped by 5 bases and J by 4 bases, with 14 bases between them. The CDR3 reads CASSMTVAGETQYF. The CDR3 nucleotides are TGTGCCAGCAGCATGACGGTGGCAGGAGAGACCCAGTACTTC. Full variable domain (rest looked up from reference TRBV7-9 and TRBJ2-5): DTGVSQNPRHKITKRGQNVTFRCDPISEHNRLYWYRQTLGQGPEFLTYFQNEAQLEKSRLLSDRFSAERPKGSFSTLEIQRTEQGDSAMYLCASSMTVAGETQYFGPGTRLLVL.

This clonotype was seen just once. The rearrangement uses TRBV9 and TRBJ2-1; D remains ambiguous. CDR3 length: 12 residues. Trimming stripped 0 bases from V and 7 bases from J, with 5 bases between. Germline V gene lookup returns CDR1 SGDLS and CDR2 YYNGEE. DNA for the CDR3: TGTGCCAGCAGCGTAGCCGGAAATGAGCAGTTCTTC. This codes for CASSVAGNEQFF. Looking up the rest from reference TRBV9 and TRBJ2-1 gives the full variable domain: DSGVTQTPKHLITATGQRVTLRCSPRSGDLSVYWYQQSLDQGLQFLIQYYNGEERAKGNILERFSAQQFPDLHSELNLSSLELGDSALYFCASSVAGNEQFFGPGTRLTVL.

The genes are TRBV6-5 and TRBJ1-1; D is possibly TRBD1 (6 bases). The CDR3 has 16 amino acids. Germline V lookup: CDR1 MNHEY, CDR2 SVGAGI. Trimming removed 0 bases at V and 4 bases at J, with 15 bases between. The CDR3 sequence is CASSYSYRARGTEAFF. In DNA, the CDR3 is TGTGCCAGCAGTTACTCATACAGGGCTCGGGGCACTGAAGCTTTCTTT.

This clonotype was counted ten times or more. This rearrangement joins TRBV28 to TRBJ2-7; 9 bases match TRBD1. The V gene's germline CDR1 is MDHEN and CDR2 SYDVKM. Trimming took 8 bases from V and 0 from J; bases not matched to a gene: 8. The CDR3 has 15 residues. The CDR3 loop is CASCRDRDFSYEQYF. The CDR3 nucleotides are TGTGCCAGCTGCAGGGACAGGGACTTCTCCTACGAGCAGTACTTC.